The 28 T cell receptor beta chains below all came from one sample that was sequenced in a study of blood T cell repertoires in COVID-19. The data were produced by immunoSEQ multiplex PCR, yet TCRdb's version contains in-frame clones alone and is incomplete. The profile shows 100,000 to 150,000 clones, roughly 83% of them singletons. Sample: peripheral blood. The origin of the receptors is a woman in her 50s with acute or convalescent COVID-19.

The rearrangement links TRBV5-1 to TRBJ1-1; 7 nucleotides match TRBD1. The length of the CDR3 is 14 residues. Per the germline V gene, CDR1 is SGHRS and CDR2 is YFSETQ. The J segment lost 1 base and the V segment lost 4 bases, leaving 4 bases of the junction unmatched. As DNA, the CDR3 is TGCGCCAGCAGCCTGAGGGGGCAGAACACTGAAGCTTTCTTT. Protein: CASSLRGQNTEAFF. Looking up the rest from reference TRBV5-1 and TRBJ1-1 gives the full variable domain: KAGVTQTPRYLIKTRGQQVTLSCSPISGHRSVSWYQQTPGQGLQFLFEYFSETQRNKGNFPGRFSGRQFSNSRSEMNVSTLELGDSALYLCASSLRGQNTEAFFGQGTRLTVV.

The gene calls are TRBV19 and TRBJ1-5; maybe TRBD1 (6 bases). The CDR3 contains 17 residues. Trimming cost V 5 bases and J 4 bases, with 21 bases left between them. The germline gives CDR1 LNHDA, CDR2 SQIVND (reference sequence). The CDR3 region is CASSPQRTVSINQPQHF. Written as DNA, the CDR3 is TGTGCCAGTAGTCCCCAAAGGACAGTCTCCATTAATCAGCCCCAGCATTTT.

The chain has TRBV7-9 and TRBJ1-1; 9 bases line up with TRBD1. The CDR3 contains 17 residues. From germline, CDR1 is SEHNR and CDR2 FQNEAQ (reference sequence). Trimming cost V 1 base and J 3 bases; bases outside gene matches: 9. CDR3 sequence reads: CASSLDLGQGSDTEAFF. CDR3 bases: TGTGCCAGCAGCTTAGACCTCGGACAGGGGAGTGACACTGAAGCTTTCTTT.

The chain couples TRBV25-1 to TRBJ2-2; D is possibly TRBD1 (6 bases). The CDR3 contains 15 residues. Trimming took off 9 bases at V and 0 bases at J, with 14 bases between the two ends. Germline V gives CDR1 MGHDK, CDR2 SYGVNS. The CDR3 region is CASSTGTPNTGELFF. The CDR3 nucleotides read TGTGCCAGTTCTACCGGGACACCGAACACCGGGGAGCTGTTTTTT.

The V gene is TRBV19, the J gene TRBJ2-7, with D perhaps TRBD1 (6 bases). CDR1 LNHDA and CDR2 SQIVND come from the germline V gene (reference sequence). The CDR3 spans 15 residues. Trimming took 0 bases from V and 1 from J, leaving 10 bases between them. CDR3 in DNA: TGTGCCAGTAGTATAGATCCAGGGGAGTCCTACGAGCAGTACTTC. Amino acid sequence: CASSIDPGESYEQYF.

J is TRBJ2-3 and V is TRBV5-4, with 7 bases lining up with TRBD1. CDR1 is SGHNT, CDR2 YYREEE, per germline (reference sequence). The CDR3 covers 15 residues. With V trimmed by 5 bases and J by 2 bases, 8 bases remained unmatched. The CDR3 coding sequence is TGTGCCAGCAGTGACAGGGTAGGGGCCACAGATACGCAGTATTTT. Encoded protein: CASSDRVGATDTQYF.

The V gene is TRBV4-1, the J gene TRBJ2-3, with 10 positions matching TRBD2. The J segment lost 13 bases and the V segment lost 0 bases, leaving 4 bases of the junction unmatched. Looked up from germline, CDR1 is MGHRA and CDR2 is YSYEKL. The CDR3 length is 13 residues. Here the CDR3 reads CASSQEAGGPKYF. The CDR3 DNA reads TGCGCCAGCAGCCAAGAAGCGGGGGGGCCCAAGTATTTT.

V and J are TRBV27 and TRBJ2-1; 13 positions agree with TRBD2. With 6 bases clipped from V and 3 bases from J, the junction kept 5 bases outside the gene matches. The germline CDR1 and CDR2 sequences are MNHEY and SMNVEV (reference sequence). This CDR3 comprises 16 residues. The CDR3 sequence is CASSSTSGGFYNEQFF. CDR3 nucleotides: TGTGCCAGCAGCTCGACTAGCGGGGGGTTCTACAATGAGCAGTTCTTC.

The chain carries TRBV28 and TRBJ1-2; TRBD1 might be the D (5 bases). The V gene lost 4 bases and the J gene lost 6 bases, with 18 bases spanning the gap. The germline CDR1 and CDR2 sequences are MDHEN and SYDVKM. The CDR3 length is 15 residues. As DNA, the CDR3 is TGTGCCAGCAGTTCCCCCGCAGGGAATCGGGATGGCTACACCTTC. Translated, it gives CASSSPAGNRDGYTF.

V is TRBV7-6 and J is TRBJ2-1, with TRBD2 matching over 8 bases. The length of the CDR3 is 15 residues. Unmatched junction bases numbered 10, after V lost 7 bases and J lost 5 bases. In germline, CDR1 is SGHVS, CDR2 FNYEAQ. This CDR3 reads CASTPGGGPNNEQFF. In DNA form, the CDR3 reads TGTGCCAGCACCCCAGGCGGGGGGCCGAACAATGAGCAGTTCTTC.

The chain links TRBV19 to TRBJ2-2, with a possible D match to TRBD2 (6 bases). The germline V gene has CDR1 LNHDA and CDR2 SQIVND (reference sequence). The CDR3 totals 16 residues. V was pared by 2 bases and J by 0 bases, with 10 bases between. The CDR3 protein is CASSIRRGANTGELFF. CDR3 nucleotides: TGTGCCAGTAGTATACGACGCGGGGCGAACACCGGGGAGCTGTTTTTT.

CDR3 in amino acids: CASSQGGTRNTIYF. The CDR3 DNA is TGCGCCAGCAGCCAAGGTGGCACCCGAAACACCATATATTTT. The J gene is TRBJ1-3, the V gene TRBV4-1; D is uncertain. The V end was cut by 1 base, the J end by 5 bases, with 9 bases between. This CDR3 contains 14 residues. Germline CDR1 is MGHRA and CDR2 is YSYEKL.

The CDR3 DNA sequence: TGTGCCAGCAGCAAAGAACCGGGACAGGGACTCTACGAGCAGTACTTC. Translated, it gives CASSKEPGQGLYEQYF. The chain joins TRBV21-1 to TRBJ2-7; the tabulated D call, TRBD1, remains unverified against the DNA. TRBV21-1 is reported as a pseudogene. The CDR3 covers 16 residues.

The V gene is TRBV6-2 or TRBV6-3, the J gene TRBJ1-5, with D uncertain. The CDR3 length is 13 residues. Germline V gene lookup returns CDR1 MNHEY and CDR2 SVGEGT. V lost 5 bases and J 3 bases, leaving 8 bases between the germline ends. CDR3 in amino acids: CASSPQHNQPQHF. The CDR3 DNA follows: TGTGCCAGCAGTCCACAGCACAATCAGCCCCAGCATTTT.

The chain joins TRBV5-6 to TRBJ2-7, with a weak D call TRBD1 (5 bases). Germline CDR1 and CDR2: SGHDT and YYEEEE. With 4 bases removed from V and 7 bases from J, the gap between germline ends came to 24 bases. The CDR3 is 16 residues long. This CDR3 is CASSPYRSSRAREQYF. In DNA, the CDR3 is TGTGCCAGCAGCCCATACAGGTCATCCCGAGCACGGGAGCAGTACTTC.

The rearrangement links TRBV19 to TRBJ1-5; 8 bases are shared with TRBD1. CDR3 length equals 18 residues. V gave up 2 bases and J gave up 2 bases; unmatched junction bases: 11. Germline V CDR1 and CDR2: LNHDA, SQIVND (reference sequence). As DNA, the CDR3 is TGTGCCAGTAGTATAAAGAGTAAGGACAGGGTGGGCAATCAGCCCCAGCATTTT. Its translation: CASSIKSKDRVGNQPQHF.

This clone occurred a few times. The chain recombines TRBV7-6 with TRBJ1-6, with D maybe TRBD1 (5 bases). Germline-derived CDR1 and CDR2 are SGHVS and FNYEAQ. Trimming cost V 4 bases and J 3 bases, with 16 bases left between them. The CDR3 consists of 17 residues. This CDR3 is CASSSETAPGYNSPLHF. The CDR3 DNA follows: TGTGCCAGCAGCTCCGAGACAGCACCCGGCTATAATTCACCCCTCCACTTT.

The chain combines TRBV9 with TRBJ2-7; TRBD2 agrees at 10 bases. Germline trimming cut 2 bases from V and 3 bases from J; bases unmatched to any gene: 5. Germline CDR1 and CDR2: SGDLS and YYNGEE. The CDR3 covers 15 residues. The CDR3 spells CASSVSGTSVYEQYF. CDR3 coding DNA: TGTGCCAGCAGCGTGTCCGGGACTAGCGTCTACGAGCAGTACTTC.

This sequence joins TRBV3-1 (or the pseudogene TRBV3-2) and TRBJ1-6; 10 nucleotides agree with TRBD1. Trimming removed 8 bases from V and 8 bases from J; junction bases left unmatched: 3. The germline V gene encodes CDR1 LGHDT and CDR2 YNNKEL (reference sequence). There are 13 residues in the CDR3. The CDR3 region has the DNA TGTGCCAGCCGGGACAGGGGAGATTCACCCCTCCACTTT. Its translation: CASRDRGDSPLHF.

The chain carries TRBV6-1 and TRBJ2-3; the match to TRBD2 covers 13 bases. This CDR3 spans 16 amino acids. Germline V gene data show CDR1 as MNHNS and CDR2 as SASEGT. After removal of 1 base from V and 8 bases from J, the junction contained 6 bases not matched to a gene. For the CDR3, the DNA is TGTGCCAGCAGTGAAGGACTAGCGGGGGGAAAGGGTACGCAGTATTTT. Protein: CASSEGLAGGKGTQYF.

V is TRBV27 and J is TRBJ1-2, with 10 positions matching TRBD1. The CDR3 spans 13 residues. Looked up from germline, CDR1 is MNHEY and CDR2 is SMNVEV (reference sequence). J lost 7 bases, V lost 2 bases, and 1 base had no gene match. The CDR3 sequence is CASSLGDRGGYTF. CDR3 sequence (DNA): TGTGCCAGCAGTTTAGGGGACAGGGGTGGCTACACCTTC.

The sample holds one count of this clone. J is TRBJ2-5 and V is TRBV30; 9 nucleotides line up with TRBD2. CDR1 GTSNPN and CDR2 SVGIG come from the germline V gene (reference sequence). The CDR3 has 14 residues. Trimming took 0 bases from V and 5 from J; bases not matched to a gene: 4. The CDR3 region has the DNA TGTGCCTGGAGTGTGATAGCGGGGGCTGAGACCCAGTACTTC. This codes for CAWSVIAGAETQYF. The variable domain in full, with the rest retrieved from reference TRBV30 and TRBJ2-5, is SQTIHQWPATLVQPVGSPLSLECTVEGTSNPNLYWYRQAAGRGLQLLFYSVGIGQISSEVPQNLSASRPQDRQFILSSKKLLLSDSGFYLCAWSVIAGAETQYFGPGTRLLVL.

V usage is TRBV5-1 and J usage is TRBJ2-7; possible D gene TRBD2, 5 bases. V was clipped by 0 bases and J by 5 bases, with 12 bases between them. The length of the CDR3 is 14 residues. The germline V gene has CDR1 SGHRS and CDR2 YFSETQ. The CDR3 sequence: CASSLERGNHEQYF. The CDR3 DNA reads TGCGCCAGCAGCTTGGAACGGGGTAACCACGAGCAGTACTTC.

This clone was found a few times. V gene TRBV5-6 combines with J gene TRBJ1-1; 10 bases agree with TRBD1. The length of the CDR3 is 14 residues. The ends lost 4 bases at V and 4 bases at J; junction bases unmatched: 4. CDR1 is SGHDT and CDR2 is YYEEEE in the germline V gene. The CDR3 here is CASSMTGGVTEAFF. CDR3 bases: TGTGCCAGCAGCATGACAGGGGGCGTCACTGAAGCTTTCTTT.

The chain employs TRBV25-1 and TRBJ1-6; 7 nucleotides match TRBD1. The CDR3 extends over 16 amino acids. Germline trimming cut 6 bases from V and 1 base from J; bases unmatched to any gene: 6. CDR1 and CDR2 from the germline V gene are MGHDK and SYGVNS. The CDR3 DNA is TGTGCCAGCAGCCCAACAGGGGCTTCCTATAATTCACCCCTCCACTTT. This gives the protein CASSPTGASYNSPLHF.

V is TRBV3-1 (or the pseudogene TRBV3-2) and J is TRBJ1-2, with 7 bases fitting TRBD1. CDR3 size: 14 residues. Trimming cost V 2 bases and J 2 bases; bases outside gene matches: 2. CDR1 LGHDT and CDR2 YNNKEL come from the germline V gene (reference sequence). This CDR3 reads CASSQMTGNYGYTF. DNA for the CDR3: TGTGCCAGCAGCCAAATGACAGGGAACTATGGCTACACCTTC.

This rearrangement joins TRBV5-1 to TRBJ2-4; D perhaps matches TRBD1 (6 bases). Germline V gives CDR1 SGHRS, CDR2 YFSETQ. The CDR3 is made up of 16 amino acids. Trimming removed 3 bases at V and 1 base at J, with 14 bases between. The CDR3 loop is CASSSRGADAKNIQYF. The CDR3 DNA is TGCGCCAGCAGCTCCAGGGGCGCCGATGCCAAAAACATTCAGTACTTC.

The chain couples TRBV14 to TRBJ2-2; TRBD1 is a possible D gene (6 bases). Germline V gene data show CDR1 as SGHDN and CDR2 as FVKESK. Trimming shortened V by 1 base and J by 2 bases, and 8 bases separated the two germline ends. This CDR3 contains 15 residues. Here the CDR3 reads CASSQARGNTGELFF. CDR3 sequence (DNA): TGTGCCAGCAGCCAAGCCAGGGGCAACACCGGGGAGCTGTTTTTT.